These 19 T cell receptor beta chains were sequenced from one sample in a study of blood T cell repertoires in COVID-19. Sequencing used immunoSEQ multiplex PCR; TCRdb keeps in-frame clones, though not all of them. The sample records some 150,000 clones, roughly 90% being singletons. Sequencing input: peripheral blood. The origin of the receptors is a man aged 55-75 years with acute or convalescent COVID-19.

The gene calls are TRBV11-2 and TRBJ2-7; D may be TRBD1 (5 bases). With 1 base removed from V and 0 bases from J, the gap between germline ends came to 16 bases. The CDR3 runs 17 residues. The germline CDR1 and CDR2 sequences are SGHAT and FQNNGV. CDR3 in amino acids: CASSLGAAGHSSYEQYF. The CDR3 DNA reads as TGTGCCAGCAGCTTAGGGGCGGCAGGGCATAGCTCCTACGAGCAGTACTTC.

This chain connects TRBV7-3 to TRBJ2-3; 8 bases align to TRBD1. With 0 bases clipped from V and 10 bases from J, the junction kept 9 bases outside the gene matches. CDR3 length: 15 amino acids. CDR1 is SGHTA, CDR2 FQGTGA, per germline. The CDR3 reads CASSLTSSGGGAQYF. The CDR3 nucleotides read TGTGCCAGCAGCTTAACGTCTTCAGGGGGCGGTGCGCAGTATTTT. Drawing the rest from reference TRBV7-3 and TRBJ2-3, the complete variable domain is GAGVSQTPSNKVTEKGKYVELRCDPISGHTALYWYRQSLGQGPEFLIYFQGTGAADDSGLPNDRFFAVRPEGSVSTLKIQRTERGDSAVYLCASSLTSSGGGAQYFGPGTRLTVL.

The CDR3 sequence: CASSPLGPGTYEQYF. The CDR3 nucleotides read TGCGCCAGCAGCCCCCTCGGGCCAGGGACCTACGAGCAGTACTTC. J is TRBJ2-7 and V is TRBV5-1, with D possibly TRBD1 on 5 matching bases. Germline V gene lookup returns CDR1 SGHRS and CDR2 YFSETQ. This CDR3 is 15 amino acids long. Trimming left V 4 bases short and J 2 bases short, with 16 bases between.

The sample holds a few counts of this clone. The rearrangement joins TRBV7-9 to TRBJ2-1, with 8 bases matching TRBD2. CDR1 is SEHNR and CDR2 is FQNEAQ in the germline V gene (reference sequence). This CDR3 is built from 16 residues. Germline trimming cut 5 bases from V and 1 base from J; bases unmatched to any gene: 7. In nucleotides, the CDR3 is TGTGCCAGCAGCCCTCTGGGCGGGGGGTCCTACAATGAGCAGTTCTTC. The encoded protein is CASSPLGGGSYNEQFF.

CDR3: CASSLGTIKADTQYF. The CDR3, as DNA: TGTGCCAGCAGCCTCGGGACAATCAAGGCAGATACGCAGTATTTT. The chain recombines TRBV5-4 with TRBJ2-3; D might be TRBD1 (6 bases). The CDR3 runs 15 residues. Trimming stripped 4 bases from V and 4 bases from J, with 16 bases between. Germline V gene sequence: CDR1 SGHNT, CDR2 YYREEE (reference sequence).

This rearrangement joins TRBV5-1 to TRBJ1-5; 9 positions match TRBD1. In germline, CDR1 is SGHRS, CDR2 YFSETQ. There are 15 residues in the CDR3. Trimming took 4 bases from V and 6 from J; bases not matched to a gene: 8. CDR3: CASSPGQGWSQPQHF. For the CDR3, the DNA is TGCGCCAGCAGCCCCGGACAGGGGTGGAGTCAGCCCCAGCATTTT.

The CDR3 DNA reads TGTGCCAGCAGTTACGGGCAGGGAAACGAAAAACTGTTTTTT. Translating it yields CASSYGQGNEKLFF. This rearrangement joins TRBV6-5 to TRBJ1-4; D may be TRBD1 (5 bases). The CDR3 covers 14 residues. Germline loops: CDR1 MNHEY, CDR2 SVGAGI. Trimming removed 2 bases at V and 8 bases at J, with 12 bases between.

V usage is TRBV6-1 and J usage is TRBJ1-6; 9 bases align to TRBD1. The CDR3 consists of 17 residues. Germline trimming cut 3 bases from V and 2 bases from J; bases unmatched to any gene: 5. Germline CDR1 reads MNHNS; CDR2 reads SASEGT. As DNA, the CDR3 is TGTGCCAGCAGTGAGGTCAACAGGGGGCCCTATAATTCACCCCTCCACTTT. Its translation: CASSEVNRGPYNSPLHF.

V gene TRBV12-3 or TRBV12-4 combines with J gene TRBJ1-2, with D uncertain. CDR3 length equals 10 residues. Trimming left V 10 bases short and J 8 bases short, with 11 bases between. CDR3 bases: TGTGCCACCCGCCCGGGAGGCTACACCTTC. Residues: CATRPGGYTF.

The V and J genes are TRBV15 and TRBJ2-2; 9 bases fit TRBD2. CDR1 is LNHNV and CDR2 is YYDKDF in the germline V gene (reference sequence). This CDR3 is built from 17 residues. Unmatched junction bases numbered 6, after V lost 0 bases and J lost 4 bases. In DNA form, the CDR3 reads TGTGCCACCAGCAGAGATTTTAGCGGGGGCTCCACCGGGGAGCTGTTTTTT. This encodes CATSRDFSGGSTGELFF.

This chain links TRBV7-2 with TRBJ2-5; D not resolved. CDR3 length: 16 residues. Germline lookup yields CDR1 SGHTA and CDR2 FQGNSA. Trimming took 5 bases from V and 1 from J, leaving 17 bases between them. CDR3 sequence reads: CASSRHRGGSQETQYF. The DNA for the CDR3 is TGTGCCAGCAGCCGGCATCGCGGCGGCAGCCAAGAGACCCAGTACTTC.

This chain connects TRBV9 to TRBJ2-3; weak D call: TRBD1 (7 bases). The CDR3 consists of 15 residues. Trimming stripped 4 bases from V and 1 base from J, with 13 bases between. Germline lookup yields CDR1 SGDLS and CDR2 YYNGEE. CDR3 bases: TGTGCCAGCAGCTCAGGGGGGTTAGGCACAGATACGCAGTATTTT. Amino acid sequence: CASSSGGLGTDTQYF.

The chain has TRBV4-1 and TRBJ1-4, with D maybe TRBD1 (5 bases). This CDR3 contains 14 residues. V was cut by 4 bases and J by 3 bases, with 9 bases left in between. Germline V gene data show CDR1 as MGHRA and CDR2 as YSYEKL. The CDR3 spells CASSLGVANEKLFF. In DNA form, the CDR3 reads TGCGCCAGCAGCCTAGGGGTGGCTAATGAAAAACTGTTTTTT.

The chain is built from TRBV7-9 and TRBJ2-5, with a weak D call TRBD2 (6 bases). The CDR3 runs 14 residues. V was trimmed by 5 bases and J by 4 bases, leaving 14 bases between them. CDR1 and CDR2 from the germline V gene are SEHNR and FQNEAQ (reference sequence). CDR3 nucleotide sequence: TGTGCCAGCAGCGTCGGGGGATTGGCAGAGACCCAGTACTTC. Its translation: CASSVGGLAETQYF.

This chain joins TRBV18 and TRBJ1-1; no definite D call. The V gene lost 3 bases and the J gene lost 7 bases, with 9 bases spanning the gap. The CDR3 covers 12 residues. Germline V gives CDR1 KGHSH, CDR2 LQKENI. CDR3 amino acids: CASSPERVEAFF. CDR3 coding DNA: TGTGCCAGCTCACCGGAGAGGGTTGAAGCTTTCTTT. The whole variable domain, filled in from reference TRBV18 and TRBJ1-1, reads NAGVMQNPRHLVRRRGQEARLRCSPMKGHSHVYWYRQLPEEGLKFMVYLQKENIIDESGMPKERFSAEFPKEGPSILRIQQVVRGDSAAYFCASSPERVEAFFGQGTRLTVV.

This chain joins TRBV7-2 and TRBJ1-3; tentative D call: TRBD1 (6 bases). CDR1 is SGHTA and CDR2 is FQGNSA in the germline V gene. The CDR3 is 15 amino acids. V was clipped by 6 bases and J by 4 bases, with 16 bases between them. The CDR3 DNA sequence: TGTGCCAGCAGTGTCCAGGGGTTAGGAGGAAACACCATATATTTT. Its translation is CASSVQGLGGNTIYF.

This clone was recorded only once. The chain recombines TRBV7-8 with TRBJ1-1; possible D gene TRBD1, 5 bases. Germline V gene lookup returns CDR1 SGHVS and CDR2 FQNEAQ. Trimming took 4 bases from V and 0 from J, leaving 6 bases between them. The CDR3 is 13 residues long. The CDR3 region has the DNA TGTGCCAGCAGCTCGACAGTGAACACTGAAGCTTTCTTT. It codes for CASSSTVNTEAFF.

In DNA, the CDR3 is TGCGCCAGCAGCTTACTTCAGGGGGAATACGAGCAGTACTTC. Translated: CASSLLQGEYEQYF. This chain uses TRBV5-1 with TRBJ2-7; 7 bases match TRBD1. CDR3 length equals 14 residues. Germline assignment: CDR1 SGHRS and CDR2 YFSETQ. J was trimmed by 4 bases and V by 2 bases; bases with no gene match: 6.

The V call is TRBV5-1, the J call TRBJ2-7; 9 positions agree with TRBD1. The CDR3 totals 13 residues. V lost 7 bases to trimming and J lost 3 bases; unmatched junction nucleotides: 5. Per the germline V gene, CDR1 is SGHRS and CDR2 is YFSETQ. The CDR3 region is CASRDREFYEQYF. DNA for the CDR3: TGCGCCAGCCGGGACAGGGAATTCTACGAGCAGTACTTC.